A single sample gave rise to the 29 T cell receptor beta chains below, sequenced in a study of shared clonotypes between healthy human individuals. Method: immunoSEQ multiplex PCR; TCRdb's copy keeps in-frame clones and lacks some. The table has some 2,000,000 clones, roughly 95% seen once. Naive CD8 cells comprised CD45RO-negative, CCR7-positively selected cells, excluding terminally differentiated effector memory CD45RA+ cells. Sequences were obtained from naive CD8+ T cells sorted from blood. The receptors stem from a young man in good health.

In this sample, this clone turned up a few times. V gene TRBV28 combines with J gene TRBJ1-5, with TRBD1 as a possible D gene (5 bases). Germline CDR1 is MDHEN and CDR2 is SYDVKM. Trimming left V 1 base short and J 0 bases short, with 10 bases between. This CDR3 has 16 residues. The CDR3 bases are TGTGCCAGCAGTTTATTGGGGGGGGATAGCAATCAGCCCCAGCATTTT. It yields the protein CASSLLGGDSNQPQHF.

This clone has a single count. The chain links TRBV4-1 to TRBJ2-7; no clear D. With 0 bases removed from V and 5 bases from J, the gap between germline ends came to 14 bases. Germline-derived CDR1 and CDR2 are MGHRA and YSYEKL. The CDR3 consists of 15 residues. The CDR3, as DNA: TGCGCCAGCAGCCAAGAGCTCGGATTTTACCACGAGCAGTACTTC. Translating gives CASSQELGFYHEQYF.

The V call is TRBV11-2, the J call TRBJ2-7, with a possible D match to TRBD2 (6 bases). Germline V gene lookup returns CDR1 SGHAT and CDR2 FQNNGV. The CDR3 covers 15 residues. V was trimmed by 4 bases and J by 4 bases, leaving 17 bases between them. CDR3 bases: TGTGCCAGCAGCTCCCCGAGAAAAAGCGGGTACGAGCAGTACTTC. This codes for CASSSPRKSGYEQYF.

The J gene is TRBJ2-1, the V gene TRBV7-2; D is possibly TRBD2 (5 bases). Germline V gives CDR1 SGHTA, CDR2 FQGNSA. This CDR3 comprises 13 residues. The V and J ends lost 0 bases and 9 bases respectively, with 9 bases between them. The CDR3 bases are TGTGCCAGCAGCTTAGCCCTAGCAGGTGAGCAGTTCTTC. Residues: CASSLALAGEQFF.

V is TRBV5-6 and J is TRBJ2-5, with TRBD1 matching 10 bases. The CDR3 sequence is 16 residues long. V trimming: 3 bases; J trimming: 7 bases; junction bases outside the gene matches: 12. Germline V lookup: CDR1 SGHDT, CDR2 YYEEEE. CDR3 sequence (DNA): TGTGCCAGCAGCTATCCGGGACAGGGGTATGGTTGGACCCAGTACTTC. It yields the protein CASSYPGQGYGWTQYF.

CDR3 in amino acids: CASSEYLGPRGDGTQYF. CDR3 in DNA: TGTGCCAGCAGTGAATACCTCGGACCCCGGGGGGACGGGACCCAGTACTTC. This chain links TRBV25-1 with TRBJ2-5; 7 bases match TRBD2. V was clipped by 0 bases and J by 7 bases; unmatched bases: 14. The CDR3 loop spans 17 amino acids. The germline V gene encodes CDR1 MGHDK and CDR2 SYGVNS.

This clone has only a few counts. The chain is built from TRBV9 and TRBJ2-3; TRBD2 is a possible D gene (6 bases). Germline CDR1 reads SGDLS; CDR2 reads YYNGEE. The CDR3 totals 14 residues. Trimming cost V 1 base and J 3 bases, with 9 bases left between them. The CDR3 sequence is CASSVQRVTDTQYF. The CDR3 DNA sequence: TGTGCCAGCAGCGTACAGCGGGTGACAGATACGCAGTATTTT.

The chain has TRBV5-1 and TRBJ2-1; D not resolved. CDR3 size: 13 residues. CDR1 is SGHRS and CDR2 is YFSETQ in the germline V gene. Trimming cost V 4 bases and J 7 bases, with 12 bases left between them. DNA for the CDR3: TGCGCCAGCAGCCCGGACGCCCCAAATGAGCAGTTCTTC. Its protein product is CASSPDAPNEQFF.

This clone was detected only once. The chain has TRBV19 and TRBJ2-5, with 7 bases matching TRBD1. J was trimmed by 2 bases and V by 5 bases; bases with no gene match: 8. Germline assignment: CDR1 LNHDA and CDR2 SQIVND (reference sequence). This CDR3 has 15 residues. The DNA for the CDR3 is TGTGCCAGTAGTTCTCCCCCACAGGGGCAAGAGACCCAGTACTTC. Translating gives CASSSPPQGQETQYF.

In this sample, this clone turned up once. The gene calls are TRBV5-6 and TRBJ2-7; perhaps D is TRBD1 or TRBD2 (6 bases each). CDR1 and CDR2 from the germline V gene are SGHDT and YYEEEE. CDR3 length: 15 amino acids. V was cut by 7 bases and J by 2 bases, with 19 bases left in between. The CDR3 region is CASESIGGLTYEQYF. CDR3 nucleotide sequence: TGTGCCAGCGAAAGCATAGGGGGGCTTACCTACGAGCAGTACTTC.

The chain joins TRBV6-5 to TRBJ1-2, with 9 positions matching TRBD1. Germline assignment: CDR1 MNHEY and CDR2 SVGAGI. There are 15 residues in the CDR3. The V segment lost 2 bases and the J segment 4 bases; nucleotides outside the gene matches: 5. DNA of the CDR3: TGTGCCAGCAGTTACGGTGGGGACAGGGTCTATGGCTACACCTTC. Translating gives CASSYGGDRVYGYTF.

The DNA for the CDR3 is TGTGCCAGCAGTGAGGTACAGGGGAGGACAGATACGCAGTATTTT. It yields the protein CASSEVQGRTDTQYF. The V and J genes are TRBV2 and TRBJ2-3; possible D gene TRBD1, 7 bases. The CDR3 loop spans 15 amino acids. Per the germline V gene, CDR1 is SNHLY and CDR2 is FYNNEI. Deletions cut 3 bases from V and 3 bases from J, with 13 bases between.

This chain connects TRBV19 to TRBJ2-1; D might be TRBD2 (5 bases). V dropped 7 bases and J dropped 3 bases, with 16 bases sitting between them. Germline CDR1 LNHDA, CDR2 SQIVND (reference sequence). There are 15 residues in the CDR3. This CDR3 is CASTTWSGDYNEQFF. DNA for the CDR3: TGTGCCAGTACCACCTGGTCCGGGGACTACAATGAGCAGTTCTTC.

The rearrangement uses TRBV28 and TRBJ2-7, with D perhaps matching TRBD2 (5 bases). Trimming stripped 5 bases from V and 1 base from J, with 18 bases between. There are 16 residues in the CDR3. The germline V gene encodes CDR1 MDHEN and CDR2 SYDVKM. The CDR3 DNA is TGTGCCAGCAGTACGCATGAGGGCTTAGGGTCCTACGAGCAGTACTTC. It translates to CASSTHEGLGSYEQYF.

The V gene is TRBV27, the J gene TRBJ1-1, with D possibly being TRBD1 (6 bases). This CDR3 region has 14 residues. CDR1 MNHEY and CDR2 SMNVEV come from the germline V gene (reference sequence). Trimming shortened V by 2 bases and J by 1 base, and 8 bases separated the two germline ends. The CDR3, as DNA: TGTGCCAGCAGTTTAGGGACAACGAACACTGAAGCTTTCTTT. This translates into CASSLGTTNTEAFF.

This chain uses TRBV4-2 with TRBJ2-7; 11 nucleotides agree with TRBD2. The V gene's germline CDR1 is LGHNA and CDR2 YNFKEQ. The CDR3 spans 16 residues. J gave up 3 bases and V 0 bases, and 4 bases lay outside the gene matches. The CDR3 here is CASSQDLAGGNYEQYF. In nucleotides, the CDR3 is TGTGCCAGCAGCCAAGATCTAGCGGGAGGCAACTACGAGCAGTACTTC.

For this clone: The sample has other DNA sequences that encode this CDR3 too. This chain joins TRBV5-6 and TRBJ1-6, with D unresolved. Looked up from germline, CDR1 is SGHDT and CDR2 is YYEEEE. CDR3 length: 14 residues. V was clipped by 0 bases and J by 7 bases, with 8 bases between them. The chain's CDR3 is CASSLAAGNSPLHF. CDR3 nucleotides: TGTGCCAGCAGCTTGGCGGCAGGAAATTCACCCCTCCACTTT.

The CDR3 bases are TGTGCCAGCAGCTACCTGACAGAATACTCTGGAAACACCATATATTTT. It yields the protein CASSYLTEYSGNTIYF. V gene TRBV5-6 combines with J gene TRBJ1-3; tentatively, D is TRBD1 (5 bases). The CDR3 contains 16 residues. V lost 3 bases to trimming and J lost 0 bases, with 13 bases between them. Germline-derived CDR1 and CDR2 are SGHDT and YYEEEE.

This sequence joins TRBV19 and TRBJ1-2; perhaps TRBD1 as D (6 bases). Trimming shortened V by 2 bases and J by 6 bases, and 10 bases separated the two germline ends. The CDR3 contains 13 residues. Germline CDR1 and CDR2: LNHDA and SQIVND (reference sequence). The CDR3 loop is CASSITGFDGYTF. DNA for the CDR3: TGTGCCAGTAGTATAACAGGGTTCGATGGCTACACCTTC.

Worth noting for this clone: Other DNA sequences in the sample encode the same CDR3. The chain uses TRBV27 and TRBJ2-5, with 7 bases that match TRBD1. The CDR3 covers 13 residues. Trimming removed 5 bases from V and 3 bases from J; junction bases left unmatched: 3. Germline loops: CDR1 MNHEY, CDR2 SMNVEV (reference sequence). This CDR3 is CASSHQGEETQYF. CDR3 nucleotides: TGTGCCAGCAGTCATCAGGGGGAAGAGACCCAGTACTTC.

The chain carries TRBV15 and TRBJ1-5; 7 positions match TRBD1. Looked up from germline, CDR1 is LNHNV and CDR2 is YYDKDF (reference sequence). The CDR3 covers 14 residues. V dropped 8 bases and J dropped 7; count of bases not matched to a gene: 11. The CDR3 sequence: CATGGQASTQPQHF. The CDR3 DNA sequence: TGTGCCACCGGTGGACAGGCCTCTACCCAGCCCCAGCATTTT.

A word on this clone: This sample also contains other DNA sequences that code for the same CDR3. The rearrangement links TRBV27 to TRBJ1-1; D might be TRBD1 (6 bases). This CDR3 region has 13 residues. CDR1 and CDR2 (germline): MNHEY, SMNVEV (reference sequence). The ends were cut back, 1 base at V and 8 bases at J, with 11 bases in the middle. The CDR3 DNA follows: TGTGCCAGCAGTTTATTGGGGGGGCCGGAAGCTTTCTTT. This sequence encodes CASSLLGGPEAFF.

Points on this clone: The same CDR3 also results from other DNA sequences found in this sample. The V gene is TRBV9, the J gene TRBJ1-3; D unresolved. Trimming removed 2 bases from V and 4 bases from J, with 4 bases in between. In germline, CDR1 is SGDLS, CDR2 YYNGEE. This CDR3 has 12 residues. CDR3 sequence reads: CASSVTGNTIYF. CDR3 DNA: TGTGCCAGCAGCGTCACAGGAAACACCATATATTTT.

The chain is built from TRBV7-9 and TRBJ2-7, with 7 bases that match TRBD1. Germline-derived CDR1 and CDR2 are SEHNR and FQNEAQ (reference sequence). This CDR3 has 17 residues. The ends lost 4 bases at V and 7 bases at J; junction bases unmatched: 19. The CDR3 spells CASSSPDTGTEISEQYF. DNA for the CDR3: TGTGCCAGCAGCTCCCCCGATACCGGGACAGAGATATCGGAGCAGTACTTC.

This clone occurred a few times. The identical CDR3 is also encoded by other nucleotide sequences in the sample. The chain couples TRBV9 to TRBJ1-1; the D gene is possibly TRBD1 (5 bases). Germline loops: CDR1 SGDLS, CDR2 YYNGEE. The CDR3 loop spans 13 amino acids. Trimming pared 2 bases from V and 5 bases from J, leaving 10 bases between. This chain's CDR3 is CASSVGGQTEAFF. CDR3 nucleotide sequence: TGTGCCAGCAGCGTTGGGGGTCAGACTGAAGCTTTCTTT. Filled out from reference TRBV9 and TRBJ1-1, the complete variable domain reads DSGVTQTPKHLITATGQRVTLRCSPRSGDLSVYWYQQSLDQGLQFLIQYYNGEERAKGNILERFSAQQFPDLHSELNLSSLELGDSALYFCASSVGGQTEAFFGQGTRLTVV.

This clone was found once. This rearrangement joins TRBV27 to TRBJ1-2; no reliable D call. CDR1 is MNHEY, CDR2 SMNVEV, per germline (reference sequence). The CDR3 totals 15 residues. The germline V and J ends were trimmed by 0 bases and 3 bases, with 11 bases remaining between them. The CDR3 sequence is CASSLSWQEDYGYTF. CDR3 DNA: TGTGCCAGCAGTTTATCCTGGCAGGAGGACTATGGCTACACCTTC.

V usage is TRBV4-1 and J usage is TRBJ2-1; 10 bases fit TRBD1. This CDR3 contains 14 residues. Germline V gene lookup returns CDR1 MGHRA and CDR2 YSYEKL. V lost 3 bases to trimming and J lost 8 bases; unmatched junction nucleotides: 4. The DNA for the CDR3 is TGCGCCAGCAGCCAGCGACAGGGGGCCGATGAGCAGTTCTTC. Amino acid sequence: CASSQRQGADEQFF.

This clone was detected many times. This same CDR3 is encoded by further DNA sequences in the sample. The V call is TRBV28, the J call TRBJ2-7, with 8 bases identical to TRBD1. This CDR3 comprises 15 residues. CDR1 is MDHEN and CDR2 is SYDVKM in the germline V gene. Losses at the gene ends were 5 bases for V and 5 bases for J; bases not matched to a gene: 11. CDR3 DNA: TGTGCCAGCAGTCCTCCCGGGACAGGTAGCCACGAGCAGTACTTC. Translating it yields CASSPPGTGSHEQYF.

CDR3 sequence (DNA): TGTGCCAGCAGCGTAGGCTATGATGTTGGGCCTGAGCAGTTCTTC. Translation: CASSVGYDVGPEQFF. The chain has TRBV9 and TRBJ2-1, with unresolved D. The CDR3 is made up of 15 amino acids. Trimming took 0 bases from V and 9 from J, leaving 16 bases between them. Looked up from germline, CDR1 is SGDLS and CDR2 is YYNGEE.